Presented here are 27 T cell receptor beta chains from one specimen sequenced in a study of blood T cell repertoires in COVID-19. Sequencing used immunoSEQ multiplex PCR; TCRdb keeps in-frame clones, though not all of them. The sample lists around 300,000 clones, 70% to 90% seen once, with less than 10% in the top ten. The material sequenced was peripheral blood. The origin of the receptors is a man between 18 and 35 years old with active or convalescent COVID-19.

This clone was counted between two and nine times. CDR3 bases: TGTGCCAGCAGCGTAGTCGTCGCAGGGGGAAAACTGTTTTTT. It is translated as CASSVVVAGGKLFF. The genes are TRBV9 and TRBJ1-4, with 7 positions matching TRBD1. V shed 0 bases and J 10 bases; nucleotides not matched to a gene: 6. The CDR3 covers 14 residues. Per the germline V gene, CDR1 is SGDLS and CDR2 is YYNGEE.

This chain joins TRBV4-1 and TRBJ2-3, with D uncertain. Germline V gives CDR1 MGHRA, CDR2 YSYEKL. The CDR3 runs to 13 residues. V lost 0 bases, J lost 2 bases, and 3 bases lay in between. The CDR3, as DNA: TGCGCCAGCAGCCAAGATATCACAGATACGCAGTATTTT. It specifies CASSQDITDTQYF.

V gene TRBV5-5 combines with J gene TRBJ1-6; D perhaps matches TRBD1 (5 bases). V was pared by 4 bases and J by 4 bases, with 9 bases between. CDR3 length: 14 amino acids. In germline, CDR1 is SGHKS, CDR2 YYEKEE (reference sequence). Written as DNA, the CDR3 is TGTGCCAGCAGCCCAGGGCAGTATAATTCACCCCTCCACTTT. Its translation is CASSPGQYNSPLHF.

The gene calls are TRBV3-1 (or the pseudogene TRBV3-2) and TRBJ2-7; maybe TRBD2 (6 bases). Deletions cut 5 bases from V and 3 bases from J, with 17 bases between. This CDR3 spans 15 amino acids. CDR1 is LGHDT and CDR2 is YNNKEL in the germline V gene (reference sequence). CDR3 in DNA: TGTGCCAGCAGCGGGTACGCTGGGGGGATCTACGAGCAGTACTTC. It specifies CASSGYAGGIYEQYF.

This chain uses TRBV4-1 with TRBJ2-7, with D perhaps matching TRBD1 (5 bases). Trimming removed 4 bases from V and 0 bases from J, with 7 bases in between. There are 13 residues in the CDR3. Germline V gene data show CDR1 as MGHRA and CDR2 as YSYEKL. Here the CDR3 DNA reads TGCGCCAGCAGCCTCAGGGACTCCTACGAGCAGTACTTC. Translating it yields CASSLRDSYEQYF.

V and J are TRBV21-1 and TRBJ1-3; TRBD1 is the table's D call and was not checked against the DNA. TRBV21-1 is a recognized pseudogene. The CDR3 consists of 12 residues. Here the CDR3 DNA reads TGTGCCAGCAGCAAAGTTGGGGCTTCACTGTATTTT. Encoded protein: CASSKVGASLYF.

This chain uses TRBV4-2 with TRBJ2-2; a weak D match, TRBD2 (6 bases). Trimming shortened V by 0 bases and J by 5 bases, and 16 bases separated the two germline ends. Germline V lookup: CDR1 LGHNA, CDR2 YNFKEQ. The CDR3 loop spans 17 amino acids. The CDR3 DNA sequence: TGTGCCAGCAGCCAAGAGGGGGGAGTGGTAGTAACCGGGGAGCTGTTTTTT. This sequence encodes CASSQEGGVVVTGELFF.

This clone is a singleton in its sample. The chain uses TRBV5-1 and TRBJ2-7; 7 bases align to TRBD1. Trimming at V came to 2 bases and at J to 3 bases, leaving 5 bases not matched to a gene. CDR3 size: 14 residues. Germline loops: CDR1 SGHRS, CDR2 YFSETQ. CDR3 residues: CASSFGTEFYEQYF. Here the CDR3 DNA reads TGCGCCAGCAGCTTTGGGACAGAGTTCTACGAGCAGTACTTC. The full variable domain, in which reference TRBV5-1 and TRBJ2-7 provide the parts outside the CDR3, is KAGVTQTPRYLIKTRGQQVTLSCSPISGHRSVSWYQQTPGQGLQFLFEYFSETQRNKGNFPGRFSGRQFSNSRSEMNVSTLELGDSALYLCASSFGTEFYEQYFGPGTRLTVT.

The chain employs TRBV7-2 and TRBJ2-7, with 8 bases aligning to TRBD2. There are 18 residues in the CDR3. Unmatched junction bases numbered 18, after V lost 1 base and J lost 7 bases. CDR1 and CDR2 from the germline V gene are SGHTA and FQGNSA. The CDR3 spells CASSLDSLGGGISGEQYF. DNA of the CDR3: TGTGCCAGCAGCTTAGATTCCCTCGGCGGGGGGATCTCCGGGGAGCAGTACTTC. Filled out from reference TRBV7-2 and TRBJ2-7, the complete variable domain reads GAGVSQSPSNKVTEKGKDVELRCDPISGHTALYWYRQSLGQGLEFLIYFQGNSAPDKSGLPSDRFSAERTGGSVSTLTIQRTQQEDSAVYLCASSLDSLGGGISGEQYFGPGTRLTVT.

The CDR3 bases are TGTGCCAGCAGCGTGGACAGGGGGCATGGCTACACCTTC. Translation gives CASSVDRGHGYTF. The V call is TRBV6-5, the J call TRBJ1-2, with TRBD1 matching 11 bases. Germline CDR1 reads MNHEY; CDR2 reads SVGAGI. The CDR3 has 13 residues. The V gene end was trimmed by 6 bases and the J gene end by 6 bases; junction bases not matched to a gene: 3.

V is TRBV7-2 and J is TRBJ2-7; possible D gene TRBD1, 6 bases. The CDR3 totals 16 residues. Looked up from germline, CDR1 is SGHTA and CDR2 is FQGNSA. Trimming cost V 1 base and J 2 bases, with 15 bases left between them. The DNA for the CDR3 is TGTGCCAGCAGCTTAGAGCGGTTGCAGGGGACCTACGAGCAGTACTTC. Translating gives CASSLERLQGTYEQYF.

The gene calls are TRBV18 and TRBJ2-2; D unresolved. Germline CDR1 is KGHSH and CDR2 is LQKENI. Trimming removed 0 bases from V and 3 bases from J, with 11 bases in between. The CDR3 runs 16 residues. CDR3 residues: CASSPPSRSYTGELFF. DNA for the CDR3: TGTGCCAGCTCACCACCATCCAGGTCCTACACCGGGGAGCTGTTTTTT. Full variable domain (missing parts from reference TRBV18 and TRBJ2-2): NAGVMQNPRHLVRRRGQEARLRCSPMKGHSHVYWYRQLPEEGLKFMVYLQKENIIDESGMPKERFSAEFPKEGPSILRIQQVVRGDSAAYFCASSPPSRSYTGELFFGEGSRLTVL.

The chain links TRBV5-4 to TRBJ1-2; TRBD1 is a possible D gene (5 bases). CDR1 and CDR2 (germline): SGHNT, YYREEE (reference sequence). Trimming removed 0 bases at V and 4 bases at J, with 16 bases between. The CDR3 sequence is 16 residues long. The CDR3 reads CASSLGGRGATYGYTF. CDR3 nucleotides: TGTGCCAGCAGCTTGGGTGGAAGGGGCGCAACCTATGGCTACACCTTC.

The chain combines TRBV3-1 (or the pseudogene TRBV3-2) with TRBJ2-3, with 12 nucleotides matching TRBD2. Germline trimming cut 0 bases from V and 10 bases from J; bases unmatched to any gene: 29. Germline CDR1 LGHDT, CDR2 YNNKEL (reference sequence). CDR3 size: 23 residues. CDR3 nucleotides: TGTGCCAGCAGCCAAGAATATCTCCGGACTAGCGGGGACAAGCACCCTTGGTTAAACTCGCAGTATTTT. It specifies CASSQEYLRTSGDKHPWLNSQYF.

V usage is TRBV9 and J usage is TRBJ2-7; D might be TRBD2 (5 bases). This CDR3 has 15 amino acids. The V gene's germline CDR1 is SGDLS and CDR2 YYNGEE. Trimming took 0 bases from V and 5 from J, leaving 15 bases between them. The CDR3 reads CASSVDGSSYDEQYF. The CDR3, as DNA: TGTGCCAGCAGCGTAGACGGGTCTAGCTATGACGAGCAGTACTTC.

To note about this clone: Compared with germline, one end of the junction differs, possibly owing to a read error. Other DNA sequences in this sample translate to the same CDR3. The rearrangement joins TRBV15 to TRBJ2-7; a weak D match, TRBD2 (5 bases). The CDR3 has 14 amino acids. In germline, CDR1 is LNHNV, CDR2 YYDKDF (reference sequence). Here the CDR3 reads CATAFGEISYEQYF. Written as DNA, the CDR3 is TGTGCCACCGCCTTTGGGGAGATATCTTACGAGCAGTATTTC.

CDR3 DNA sequence: TGTGCCAGCAGCTTAGTTGGCAGGGTCGCAAACACCATATATTTT. Its protein product is CASSLVGRVANTIYF. The rearrangement uses TRBV7-2 and TRBJ1-3, with a possible D match to TRBD1 (5 bases). The CDR3 has 15 amino acids. Germline V gene sequence: CDR1 SGHTA, CDR2 FQGNSA. With 1 base removed from V and 6 bases from J, the gap between germline ends came to 13 bases.

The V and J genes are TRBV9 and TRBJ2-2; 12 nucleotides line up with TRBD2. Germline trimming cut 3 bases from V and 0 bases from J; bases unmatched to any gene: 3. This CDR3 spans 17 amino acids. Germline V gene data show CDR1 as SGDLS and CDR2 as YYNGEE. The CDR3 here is CASSAWTSGANTGELFF. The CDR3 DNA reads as TGTGCCAGCAGCGCCTGGACTAGCGGGGCGAACACCGGGGAGCTGTTTTTT.

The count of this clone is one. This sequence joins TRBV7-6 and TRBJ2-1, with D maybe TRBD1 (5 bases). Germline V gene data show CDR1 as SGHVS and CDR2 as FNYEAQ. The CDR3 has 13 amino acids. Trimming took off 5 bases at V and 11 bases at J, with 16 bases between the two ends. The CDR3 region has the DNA TGTGCCAGCAGCCCCCAAGGGGTCCAGCAGCAGTTCTTC. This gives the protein CASSPQGVQQQFF.

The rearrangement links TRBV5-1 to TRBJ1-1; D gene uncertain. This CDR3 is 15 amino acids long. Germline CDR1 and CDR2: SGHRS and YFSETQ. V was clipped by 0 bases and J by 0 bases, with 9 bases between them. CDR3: CASSLAESMNTEAFF. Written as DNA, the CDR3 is TGCGCCAGCAGCTTGGCCGAGTCAATGAACACTGAAGCTTTCTTT.

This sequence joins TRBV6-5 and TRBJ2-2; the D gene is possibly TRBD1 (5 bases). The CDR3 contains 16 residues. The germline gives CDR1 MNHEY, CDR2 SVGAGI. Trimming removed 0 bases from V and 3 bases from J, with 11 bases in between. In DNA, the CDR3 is TGTGCCAGCAGTTACTCCACAGGTGACCACACCGGGGAGCTGTTTTTT. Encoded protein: CASSYSTGDHTGELFF.

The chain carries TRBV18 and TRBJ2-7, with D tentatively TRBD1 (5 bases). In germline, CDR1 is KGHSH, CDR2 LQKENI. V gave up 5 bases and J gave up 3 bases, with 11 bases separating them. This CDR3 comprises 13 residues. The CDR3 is CASSEDRIYEQYF. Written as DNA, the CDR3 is TGTGCCAGCTCAGAAGACAGAATCTACGAGCAGTACTTC.

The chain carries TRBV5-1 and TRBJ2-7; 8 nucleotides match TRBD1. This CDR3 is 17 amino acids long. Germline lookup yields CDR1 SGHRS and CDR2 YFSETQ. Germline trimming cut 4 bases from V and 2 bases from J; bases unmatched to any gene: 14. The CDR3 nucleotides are TGCGCCAGCAGCCCAACTAAGTCGCAGGGGGCCACCTACGAGCAGTACTTC. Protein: CASSPTKSQGATYEQYF.

Written as DNA, the CDR3 is TGTGCCAGCAGCTTGGAACTAGCTGGTGAGCAGTTCTTC. Translated, it gives CASSLELAGEQFF. The gene calls are TRBV5-6 and TRBJ2-1; maybe TRBD2 (6 bases). Per germline, CDR1 SGHDT and CDR2 YYEEEE. This CDR3 region has 13 residues. Trimming shortened V by 0 bases and J by 9 bases, and 10 bases separated the two germline ends.

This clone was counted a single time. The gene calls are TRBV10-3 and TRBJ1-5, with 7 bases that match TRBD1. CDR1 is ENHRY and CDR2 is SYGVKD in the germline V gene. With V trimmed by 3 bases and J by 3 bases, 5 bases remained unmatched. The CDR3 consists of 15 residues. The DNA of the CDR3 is TGTGCCATCAGTGAAGGAGGGGGCGTCAATCAGCCCCAGCATTTT. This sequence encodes CAISEGGGVNQPQHF.

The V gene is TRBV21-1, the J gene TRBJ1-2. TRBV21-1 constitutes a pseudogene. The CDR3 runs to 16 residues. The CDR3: CASSKGGCAPNYGYTF. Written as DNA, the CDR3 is TGTGCCAGCAGCAAAGGAGGTTGCGCCCCAAATTATGGCTACACCTTC.

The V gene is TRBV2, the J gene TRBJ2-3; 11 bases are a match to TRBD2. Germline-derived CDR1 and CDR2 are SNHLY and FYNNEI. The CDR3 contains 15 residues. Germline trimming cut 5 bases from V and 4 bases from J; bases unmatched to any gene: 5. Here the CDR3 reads CASSQLAGASDTQYF. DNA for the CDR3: TGTGCCAGCAGTCAACTAGCGGGGGCTTCAGATACGCAGTATTTT.